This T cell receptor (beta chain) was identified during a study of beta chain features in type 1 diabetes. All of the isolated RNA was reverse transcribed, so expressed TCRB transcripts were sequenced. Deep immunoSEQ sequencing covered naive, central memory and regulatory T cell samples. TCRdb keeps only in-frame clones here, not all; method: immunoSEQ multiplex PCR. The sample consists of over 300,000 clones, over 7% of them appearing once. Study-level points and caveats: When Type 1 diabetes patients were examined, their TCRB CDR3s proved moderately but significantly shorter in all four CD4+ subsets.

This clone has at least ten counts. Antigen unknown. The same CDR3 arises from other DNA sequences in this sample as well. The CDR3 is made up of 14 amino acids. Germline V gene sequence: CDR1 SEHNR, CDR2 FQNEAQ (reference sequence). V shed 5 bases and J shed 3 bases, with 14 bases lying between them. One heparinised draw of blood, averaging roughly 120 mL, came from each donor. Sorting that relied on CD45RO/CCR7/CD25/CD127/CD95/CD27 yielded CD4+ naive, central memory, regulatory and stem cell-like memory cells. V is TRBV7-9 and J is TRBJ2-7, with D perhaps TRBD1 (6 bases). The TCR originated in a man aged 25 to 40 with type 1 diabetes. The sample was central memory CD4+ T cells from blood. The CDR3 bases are TGTGCCAGCAGCCCCCCCCAGGGGAACTACGAGCAGTACTTC. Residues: CASSPPQGNYEQYF.